This T cell receptor beta chain was sequenced in a study of molecular identifiers for immune sequencing clone quantification. One entry per CDR3 protein results from TCRdb running MiXCR on the PCR reads. The sample lists about 19,000 distinct CDR3 sequences, about 21% occurring once. Relative to its sample, this clonotype is medium-sized. Its cognate antigen is unknown. Trimming took off 6 bases at V and 2 bases at J, with 9 bases between the two ends. The CDR3 length is 13 residues. Germline CDR1 MNHEY, CDR2 SVGEGT. Whole-study findings and limits: Single-cell amounts of spiked Jurkat TCR RNA were reportedly detectable among approximately 1 million naive cells. Should identical TCR molecules share a barcode, the sizes of highly expanded clones could be underestimated.

Sequenced sample: naive CD8+ T cells from blood, with Jurkat cell RNA spiked in. Subset indicated: FACS-sorted CD8+CD4-CCR7+CD45RA+ naive T cells. This receptor was identified in a human donor in good health. Some libraries in this study had Jurkat cell RNA spiked in. The chain links TRBV6-2 or TRBV6-3 to TRBJ2-3; D ambiguous. The DNA of the CDR3 is TGTGCCAGCAGGAGACCTTCCACAGATACGCAGTATTTT. Its protein is CASRRPSTDTQYF.